The rows below give T cell receptor beta chains drawn from one sample of a study of blood T cell repertoires in COVID-19. The table came from immunoSEQ multiplex PCR; TCRdb's copy has only in-frame clones and leaves some out. The table lists under 20,000 clones, roughly 89% of them singletons. The sequencing sample was made of peripheral blood. The receptors derive from a human donor in a cohort sampled during active COVID-19. Each CDR3 is given with its conserved first and last residue. D genes are given only for firm matches. Expanded clones are given a class, and other clones once, few, many or no size at all.

CDR3 length	clone size	D gene	J gene	V gene	CDR3 DNA	CDR3 protein
14	.	.	TRBJ1-6	TRBV7-6	TGTGCCAGCAGCCTGAGCTCCTATAATTCACCCCTCCACTTT	CASSLSSYNSPLHF
16	.	TRBD1	TRBJ1-3	TRBV2	TGTGCCAGCAGTGGACGGACAGGGGGTTCCGGAAACACCATATATTTT	CASSGRTGGSGNTIYF
15	.	TRBD1	TRBJ2-5	TRBV4-3	TGCGCCAGCAGCCAAGATCAGGGGGTAAGAGAGACCCAGTACTTC	CASSQDQGVRETQYF
14	.	.	TRBJ1-1	TRBV18	TGTGCCAGCTCACCACGGCCCGGGGACACTGAAGCTTTCTTT	CASSPRPGDTEAFF
14	.	.	TRBJ2-7	TRBV7-2	TGTGCCAGCAGCTTAGGACGGGGGTCCCGCGAGCAGTACTTC	CASSLGRGSREQYF
13	.	TRBD1	TRBJ1-1	TRBV11-3	TGTGCCAGCAGCGTCGCCGGGACAGGGGCCGCTTTCTTT	CASSVAGTGAAFF
16	once	TRBD1	TRBJ1-4	TRBV27	TGTGCCAGCAGCCCCGGCTCCAGGGGGATTAATGAAAAACTGTTTTTT	CASSPGSRGINEKLFF
15	.	TRBD2	TRBJ2-4	TRBV4-2	TGTGCCAGCAGCCAAGAGGGGCGGGGGGGAAACATTCAGTACTTC	CASSQEGRGGNIQYF
13	.	TRBD1	TRBJ1-2	TRBV25-1	TGTGCCAGCAGAGGGACAGGGGGATATGGCTACACCTTC	CASRGTGGYGYTF
14	.	TRBD2	TRBJ2-4	TRBV6-2/TRBV6-3	TGTGCCAGCAGTTTAGCGGGGTTCAAAAACATTCAGTACTTC	CASSLAGFKNIQYF
11	.	.	TRBJ2-1	TRBV20-1	TGCAGTGCTAGAGGCGGCAATGAGCAGTTCTTC	CSARGGNEQFF
13	.	.	TRBJ1-2	TRBV12-3/TRBV12-4	TGTGCCAGCAGTTTACGGGGGGTTTATGGCTACACCTTC	CASSLRGVYGYTF
12	.	.	TRBJ2-1	TRBV24-1	TGTGCCACCAGTGATGTAAAAAATGAGCAGTTCTTC	CATSDVKNEQFF
15	.	.	TRBJ2-3	TRBV21-1	TGTGCCAGCAGCTGGTGGGACAACCTCACAGATACGCAGTATTTT	CASSWWDNLTDTQYF
17	.	.	TRBJ1-5	TRBV5-6	TGTGCCAGCCCCCCGGAGCGGGGGAGTCATGCGGATCAGCCCCAGCATTTT	CASPPERGSHADQPQHF
16	once	.	TRBJ1-5	TRBV7-8	TGTGCCAGCAGCCGAGTAGGGGTTCAGAGCAATCAGCCCCAGCATTTT	CASSRVGVQSNQPQHF
12	once	TRBD1	TRBJ2-7	TRBV10-3	TGTGCCACCCGAGAGACAGGGTACGAGCAGTACTTC	CATRETGYEQYF
15	.	.	TRBJ2-1	TRBV11-2	TGTGCCAGCAGCTTATCAGGGTTCGGCTACAATGAGCAGTTCTTC	CASSLSGFGYNEQFF